Shown below are 17 T cell receptor beta chains from a single sample sequenced in a study of T cell responses to AZD1222 COVID-19 vaccine. Sequencing used immunoSEQ multiplex PCR; TCRdb keeps in-frame clones, though not all of them. The sample holds roughly 170,000 clones, around 94% seen once. The specimen was peripheral blood, collected 28 days after the second AZD1222 dose. The receptors derive from an adult who received the AZD1222 COVID-19 vaccine.

The chain employs TRBV5-8 and TRBJ2-5, with 10 bases lining up with TRBD1. The germline CDR1 and CDR2 sequences are SGHTS and YDEGEE. The junction had 5 bases not matched to a gene; V was cut back by 2 bases and J by 1 base. The CDR3 is made up of 16 amino acids. CDR3 region: CASSLGQGVTQETQYF. The CDR3 DNA reads TGTGCCAGCAGCTTAGGACAGGGGGTAACCCAAGAGACCCAGTACTTC.

The chain is built from TRBV2 and TRBJ1-1; 11 positions match TRBD1. Germline trimming cut 6 bases from V and 4 bases from J; bases unmatched to any gene: 7. From germline, CDR1 is SNHLY and CDR2 FYNNEI. This CDR3 region has 15 residues. The CDR3 nucleotides are TGTGCCAGCAGGGCGACCGGGACAGGGGGCACTGAAGCTTTCTTT. Translating it yields CASRATGTGGTEAFF.

The J gene is TRBJ1-4, the V gene TRBV27; TRBD1 matches 8 bases. The CDR3 runs 15 residues. Germline trimming cut 5 bases from V and 7 bases from J; bases unmatched to any gene: 9. Looked up from germline, CDR1 is MNHEY and CDR2 is SMNVEV (reference sequence). The CDR3 loop reads CASSPEGQGFEKLFF. CDR3 bases: TGTGCCAGCAGTCCTGAAGGACAGGGTTTTGAAAAACTGTTTTTT.

The chain couples TRBV5-4 to TRBJ2-5, with TRBD2 matching over 9 bases. In germline, CDR1 is SGHNT, CDR2 YYREEE (reference sequence). The length of the CDR3 is 15 residues. J was trimmed by 5 bases and V by 4 bases; bases with no gene match: 9. The CDR3 spells CASSPPGLAAETQYF. The CDR3 DNA sequence: TGTGCCAGCAGCCCTCCGGGACTAGCAGCCGAGACCCAGTACTTC.

The CDR3 protein is CASSEAALRAYEQYF. CDR3 nucleotides: TGTGCCAGCAGTGAAGCCGCATTACGGGCCTACGAGCAGTACTTC. V usage is TRBV2 and J usage is TRBJ2-7; the D is unclear. The CDR3 totals 15 residues. V dropped 0 bases and J dropped 2 bases, with 11 bases sitting between them. The germline V gene encodes CDR1 SNHLY and CDR2 FYNNEI.

The chain uses TRBV19 and TRBJ2-3, with D hard to call. CDR1 is LNHDA and CDR2 is SQIVND in the germline V gene (reference sequence). Trimming removed 4 bases at V and 0 bases at J, with 14 bases between. This CDR3 spans 16 amino acids. In nucleotides, the CDR3 is TGTGCCAGTAGTAAGAGGAGCCATCTTAGCACAGATACGCAGTATTTT. Encoded protein: CASSKRSHLSTDTQYF.

This chain's CDR3 is CASSLGGYQPQHF. In nucleotides, the CDR3 is TGTGCCAGCAGCTTAGGGGGTTATCAGCCCCAGCATTTT. V is TRBV7-6 and J is TRBJ1-5; no definite D call. The CDR3 contains 13 residues. V lost 1 base to trimming and J lost 5 bases, with 6 bases between them. Germline-derived CDR1 and CDR2 are SGHVS and FNYEAQ.

The chain joins TRBV27 to TRBJ1-6; TRBD1 might be the D (6 bases). Trimming cost V 2 bases and J 9 bases, with 14 bases left between them. Germline V gene lookup returns CDR1 MNHEY and CDR2 SMNVEV (reference sequence). The CDR3 covers 15 residues. The CDR3 nucleotides are TGTGCCAGCAGTTTACGGGGGGCTTTAAGTTCACCCCTCCACTTT. It yields the protein CASSLRGALSSPLHF.

V is TRBV6-1 and J is TRBJ1-4; a possible D gene is TRBD1 (6 bases). The CDR3 has 14 residues. The V end was cut by 2 bases, the J end by 6 bases, with 10 bases between. CDR1 MNHNS and CDR2 SASEGT come from the germline V gene. DNA of the CDR3: TGTGCCAGCAGTGAAAGCAGGGGAGATGAAAAACTGTTTTTT. Protein: CASSESRGDEKLFF.

This rearrangement joins TRBV6-5 to TRBJ2-2, with 7 bases fitting TRBD2. V lost 8 bases and J lost 3; bases outside the gene matches: 3. CDR3 length equals 13 residues. The germline V gene encodes CDR1 MNHEY and CDR2 SVGAGI. The CDR3 reads CASSRGDTGELFF. CDR3 in DNA: TGTGCCAGCTCCCGGGGGGACACCGGGGAGCTGTTTTTT.

The table lists this clone with a few counts. The chain has TRBV4-1 and TRBJ1-6; 9 bases match TRBD1. This CDR3 has 17 amino acids. Germline trimming cut 3 bases from V and 0 bases from J; bases unmatched to any gene: 3. Germline CDR1 MGHRA, CDR2 YSYEKL. Written as DNA, the CDR3 is TGCGCCAGCAGCCAGGGGACAGGGAGCTCCTATAATTCACCCCTCCACTTT. It encodes CASSQGTGSSYNSPLHF.

This clone came up once. V usage is TRBV5-1 and J usage is TRBJ1-1, with D tentatively TRBD1 (5 bases). V lost 2 bases and J lost 1, with 6 bases in between. Germline V gene lookup returns CDR1 SGHRS and CDR2 YFSETQ. This CDR3 is built from 13 residues. CDR3 bases: TGCGCCAGCAGCTTAGGGACGAACACTGAAGCTTTCTTT. Translated: CASSLGTNTEAFF.

The gene calls are TRBV5-1 and TRBJ2-7; weak D call: TRBD1 (6 bases). The CDR3 is 13 residues long. Trimming removed 4 bases at V and 1 base at J, with 9 bases between. Germline values: CDR1 SGHRS, CDR2 YFSETQ. The CDR3 bases are TGCGCCAGCAGCCGCACAGGGTCCTACGAGCAGTACTTC. Protein product: CASSRTGSYEQYF.

A single count supports this clone. The genes are TRBV12-5 and TRBJ2-5; D may correspond to TRBD1 or TRBD2 (6 bases each). The germline V gene has CDR1 LGHNT and CDR2 FRNRAP. Trimming removed 5 bases at V and 1 base at J, with 14 bases between. The CDR3 runs 15 residues. CDR3 region: CASGTRGTFQETQYF. The CDR3 DNA reads TGTGCTAGTGGTACCCGCGGGACATTCCAAGAGACCCAGTACTTC. Drawing the rest from reference TRBV12-5 and TRBJ2-5, the complete variable domain is DARVTQTPRHKVTEMGQEVTMRCQPILGHNTVFWYRQTMMQGLELLAYFRNRAPLDDSGMPKDRFSAEMPDATLATLKIQPSEPRDSAVYFCASGTRGTFQETQYFGPGTRLLVL.

V and J are TRBV18 and TRBJ1-1; D not resolved. Germline V CDR1 and CDR2: KGHSH, LQKENI. The CDR3 runs 14 residues. Between the trimmed V and J ends, which lost 0 bases and 4 bases, there was a span of 9 bases. The CDR3 sequence is CASSPPGVATEAFF. The CDR3 bases are TGTGCCAGCTCACCACCGGGTGTGGCCACTGAAGCTTTCTTT.

The chain combines TRBV9 with TRBJ2-2; no firm D call. The V end was cut by 3 bases, the J end by 0 bases, with 12 bases between. The CDR3 consists of 16 residues. Per germline, CDR1 SGDLS and CDR2 YYNGEE. The CDR3 spells CASSGPDGSNTGELFF. CDR3 nucleotides: TGTGCCAGCAGCGGCCCCGACGGATCGAACACCGGGGAGCTGTTTTTT.

The V call is TRBV5-5, the J call TRBJ1-5, with D maybe TRBD1 (6 bases). V lost 0 bases and J lost 8, with 21 bases in between. The CDR3 extends over 17 amino acids. Germline V gene sequence: CDR1 SGHKS, CDR2 YYEKEE (reference sequence). CDR3 sequence (DNA): TGTGCCAGCAGCTTGGTTCCCCCAGGGGAGGCAATTGAGCCCCAGCATTTT. Encoded protein: CASSLVPPGEAIEPQHF.